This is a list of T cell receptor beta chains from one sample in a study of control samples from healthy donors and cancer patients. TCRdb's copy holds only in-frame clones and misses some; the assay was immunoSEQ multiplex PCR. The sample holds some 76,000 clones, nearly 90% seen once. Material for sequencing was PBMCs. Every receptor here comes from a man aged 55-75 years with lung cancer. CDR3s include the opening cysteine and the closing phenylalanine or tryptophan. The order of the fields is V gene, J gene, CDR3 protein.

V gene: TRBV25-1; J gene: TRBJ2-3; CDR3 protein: CASSELGTGTDTQYF
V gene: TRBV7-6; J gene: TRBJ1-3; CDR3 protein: CASSFGTAPGNTIYF
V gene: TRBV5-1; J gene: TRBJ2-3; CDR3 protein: CASRYGTSTDTQYF
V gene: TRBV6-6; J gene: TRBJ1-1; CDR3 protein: CASSPRGRGIMNTEAFF
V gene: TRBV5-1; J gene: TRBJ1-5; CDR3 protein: CASSPAGDNQPQHF
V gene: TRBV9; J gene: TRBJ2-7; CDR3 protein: CASSVGVGGNSYEQYF
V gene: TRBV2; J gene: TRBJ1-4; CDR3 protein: CASSWTNEKLFF
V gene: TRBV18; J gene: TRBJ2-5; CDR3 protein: CASSLTSGGQETQYF
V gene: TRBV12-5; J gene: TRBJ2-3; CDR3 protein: CASGPNVGGGGDTQYF
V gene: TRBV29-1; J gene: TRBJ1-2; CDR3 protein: CSVDEGRGHRYNYGYTF
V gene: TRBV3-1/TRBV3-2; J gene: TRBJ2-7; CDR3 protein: CASSQPQGEQYF
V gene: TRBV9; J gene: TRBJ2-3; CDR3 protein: CASSVVLAQPQYF
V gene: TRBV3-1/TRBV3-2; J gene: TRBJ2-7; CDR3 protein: CASSQAAQRSYEQYF
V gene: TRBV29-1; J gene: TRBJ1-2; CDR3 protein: CSVEGAGADGYTF
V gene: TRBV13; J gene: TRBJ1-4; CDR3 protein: CASSLRDRGREKLFF
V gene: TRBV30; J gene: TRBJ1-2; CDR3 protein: CAWSVTGIGTGYTF
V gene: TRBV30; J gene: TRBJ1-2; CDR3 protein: CARELDSPNYGYTF
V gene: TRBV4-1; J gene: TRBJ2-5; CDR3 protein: CASSQDLMGETQYF
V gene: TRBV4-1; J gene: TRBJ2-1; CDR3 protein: CASSHSSYEQFF
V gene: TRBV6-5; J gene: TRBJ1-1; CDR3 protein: CASTRQMNTEAFF
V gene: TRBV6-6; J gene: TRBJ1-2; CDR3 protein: CASSFGQNYGYTF
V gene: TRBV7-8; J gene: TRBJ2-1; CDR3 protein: CASSAWGGSVTYNEQFF
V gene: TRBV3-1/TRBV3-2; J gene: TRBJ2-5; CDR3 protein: CASSQWVETQYF
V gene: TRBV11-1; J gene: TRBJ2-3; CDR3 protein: CASSVRGPYEADTQYF